The T cell receptor (beta chain) described here comes from a study of CD8 T cells in ankylosing spondylitis. The V and J ends lost 5 bases and 3 bases respectively, with 11 bases between them. This CDR3 region has 12 residues. CDR1 is DFQATT, CDR2 SNEGSKA, per germline (reference sequence). This clonotype came up a few times. TCRdb re-called the 5' RACE reads with MiXCR, one entry per CDR3 protein. The data hold 150,000 to 200,000 distinct CDR3 sequences, with approximately 10% observed a single time. The sequence came from a male donor with ankylosing spondylitis or in good health (not recorded which). The V call is TRBV20-1, the J call TRBJ2-7; D gene ambiguous. Sequenced: blood, either unsorted or a sorted T cell fraction (not recorded which). This CDR3 is CSAAEVYYEQYF. The CDR3 nucleotides read TGCAGTGCTGCAGAGGTCTACTACGAGCAGTACTTC.